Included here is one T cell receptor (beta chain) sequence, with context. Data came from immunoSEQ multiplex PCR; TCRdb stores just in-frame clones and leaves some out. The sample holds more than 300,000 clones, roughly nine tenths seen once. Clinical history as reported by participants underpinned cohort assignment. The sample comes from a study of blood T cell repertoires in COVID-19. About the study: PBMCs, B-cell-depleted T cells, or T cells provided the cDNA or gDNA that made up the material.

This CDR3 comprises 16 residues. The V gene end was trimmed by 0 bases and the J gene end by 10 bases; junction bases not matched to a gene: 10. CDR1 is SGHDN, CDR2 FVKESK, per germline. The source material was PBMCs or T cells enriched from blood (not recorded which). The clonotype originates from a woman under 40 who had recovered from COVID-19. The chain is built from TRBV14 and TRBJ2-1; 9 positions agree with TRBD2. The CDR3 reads CASSQDSGLALEEQFF. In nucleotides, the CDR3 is TGTGCCAGCAGCCAAGACTCAGGACTAGCGTTGGAGGAGCAGTTCTTC. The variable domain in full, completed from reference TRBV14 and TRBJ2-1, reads EAGVTQFPSHSVIEKGQTVTLRCDPISGHDNLYWYRRVMGKEIKFLLHFVKESKQDESGMPNNRFLAERTGGTYSTLKVQPAELEDSGVYFCASSQDSGLALEEQFFGPGTRLTVL.